This T cell receptor beta chain stems from a study of cytomegalovirus exposure and HLA in healthy donors. Points on this clone: Its antigen is not identified. The sample carries other DNA sequences with the same CDR3.

Findings of the study overall: In a later analysis, a missense DCLRE1C variant was linked to TCR beta V- and J-gene trimming. A few V segments could not be told apart, such as TRBV6-2 and TRBV6-3, and were left out. Reported performance of the classifier showed diagnosis of cytomegalovirus status with high specificity and sensitivity.

Primers for the PCR totalled 60 Vbeta and 13 Jbeta. Sequenced by immunoSEQ multiplex PCR; TCRdb stores in-frame clones only, minus some. The data hold 130,000 to 150,000 clones, with roughly 74% observed a single time. Trimming took 3 bases from V and 7 from J; bases not matched to a gene: 6. Per the germline V gene, CDR1 is MGHDK and CDR2 is SYGVNS. CDR3 size: 14 residues. The V gene is TRBV25-1, the J gene TRBJ2-1, with TRBD2 identical over 7 bases. The clonotype originates from a young woman in good health and CMV-seropositive. Sequencing was performed on PBMCs. The CDR3 sequence: CASSESASGNEQFF. For the CDR3, the DNA is TGTGCCAGCAGTGAGTCGGCTAGCGGTAATGAGCAGTTCTTC.